The source of this T cell receptor beta chain is a study of shared clonotypes between healthy human individuals. Study summary: Each donor contributed plates that comprised three CD4 naive, three CD4 memory, two CD8 naive and one CD8 memory. Notes on the study in general: Researchers found naive subsets generally carried larger estimated richness than memory subsets. Compared with clonotypes that all four donors shared, non-shared clonotypes had lower generation probabilities.

Naive CD8 cells lacked CD45RO and underwent positive selection for CCR7, leaving out terminally differentiated effector memory CD45RA+ cells. This clone has a single count. Antigen: not known. Measured with immunoSEQ multiplex PCR; TCRdb has only the in-frame clones, and not every one. The sample records around 2.1 million clones, about 92% being singletons. CDR1 is SEHNR, CDR2 FQNEAQ, per germline (reference sequence). The V gene lost 7 bases and the J gene lost 6 bases, with 18 bases spanning the gap. This CDR3 comprises 15 residues. The sequence derives from a man aged 18 to 29 in good health. Some clones in this sample may be carry-over from other donors' samples. The chain has TRBV7-9 and TRBJ2-2, with TRBD2 as a possible D gene (5 bases). The specimen sequenced was naive CD8+ T cells from PBMCs. CDR3 sequence reads: CASNPQVLAPGELFF. The CDR3 region has the DNA TGTGCCAGCAACCCACAAGTTCTAGCCCCCGGGGAGCTGTTTTTT. Filled out from reference TRBV7-9 and TRBJ2-2, the complete variable domain reads DTGVSQNPRHKITKRGQNVTFRCDPISEHNRLYWYRQTLGQGPEFLTYFQNEAQLEKSRLLSDRFSAERPKGSFSTLEIQRTEQGDSAMYLCASNPQVLAPGELFFGEGSRLTVL.